The 19 T cell receptor beta chains below all came from one sample that was sequenced in a study of T cells in Graves' hyperthyroidism and ophthalmopathy. Amplification targeted TCR beta CDR3 regions from RNA transcripts. With the HTBI primer set, the TCR CDR3 went through a first round of RT-PCR. TCRdb recomputed calls from the multiplex PCR reads with MiXCR, one row per CDR3 protein. The sample carries around 690,000 distinct CDR3 sequences, 15% to 20% recorded once. The specimen was blood. Receptors originate from a man aged 45-65 years with Graves' hyperthyroidism.

This chain uses TRBV19 with TRBJ1-1; D is perhaps TRBD1 (5 bases). The germline gives CDR1 LNHDA, CDR2 SQIVND (reference sequence). V lost 1 base and J lost 1, with 10 bases in between. The CDR3 runs 15 residues. The CDR3 DNA is TGTGCCAGTAGTATAGGGGGGACTCCGAACACTGAAGCTTTCTTT. Protein: CASSIGGTPNTEAFF. The variable domain in full, with the rest retrieved from reference TRBV19 and TRBJ1-1, is DGGITQSPKYLFRKEGQNVTLSCEQNLNHDAMYWYRQDPGQGLRLIYYSQIVNDFQKGDIAEGYSVSREKKESFPLTVTSAQKNPTAFYLCASSIGGTPNTEAFFGQGTRLTVV.

This chain joins TRBV27 and TRBJ2-2, with TRBD2 matching 12 bases. Per the germline V gene, CDR1 is MNHEY and CDR2 is SMNVEV (reference sequence). Trimming took 7 bases from V and 6 from J; bases not matched to a gene: 9. The CDR3 covers 16 residues. CDR3 sequence (DNA): TGTGCCAGCACAAAGCGACTAGCGGGAGCTGCCGGGGAGCTGTTTTTT. Amino acids: CASTKRLAGAAGELFF.

This clonotype was picked up many times. The gene calls are TRBV28 and TRBJ2-2, with 7 nucleotides matching TRBD1. Germline CDR1 and CDR2: MDHEN and SYDVKM. This CDR3 spans 15 amino acids. With V trimmed by 6 bases and J by 4 bases, 8 bases remained unmatched. CDR3 sequence: CASRSGTVLTGELFF. The CDR3 DNA is TGTGCCAGCAGATCCGGGACAGTGCTCACCGGGGAGCTGTTTTTT.

This clonotype was seen a single time. The genes are TRBV3-1 and TRBJ2-3; D is ambiguous. V was pared by 0 bases and J by 0 bases, with 19 bases between. The length of the CDR3 is 19 residues. Germline V gene data show CDR1 as LGHDT and CDR2 as YNNKEL (reference sequence). The CDR3 sequence is CASSQDLPRRPPSTDTQYF. CDR3 nucleotide sequence: TGTGCCAGCAGCCAAGATTTGCCTCGGCGACCACCGAGCACAGATACGCAGTATTTT.

In this sample, this clonotype turned up many times. This chain uses TRBV11-2 with TRBJ1-2; no firm D call. Germline V gene data show CDR1 as SGHAT and CDR2 as FQNNGV. CDR3 length: 15 residues. Trimming pared 3 bases from V and 8 bases from J, leaving 19 bases between. CDR3 residues: CASSFGGSSPQGYTF. The CDR3 nucleotides read TGTGCCAGCAGCTTTGGTGGGAGCTCTCCCCAAGGCTACACCTTC.

This clonotype was seen repeatedly, ten times or more. The V call is TRBV2, the J call TRBJ1-6; D is undetermined. Germline V gene data show CDR1 as SNHLY and CDR2 as FYNNEI. The V end was cut by 4 bases, the J end by 7 bases, with 8 bases between. This CDR3 spans 13 amino acids. CDR3 region: CASSGRNNSPLHF. The DNA of the CDR3 is TGTGCCAGCAGTGGGCGGAACAATTCACCCCTCCACTTT. The full variable domain, in which reference TRBV2 and TRBJ1-6 provide the parts outside the CDR3, is EPEVTQTPSHQVTQMGQEVILRCVPISNHLYFYWYRQILGQKVEFLVSFYNNEISEKSEIFDDQFSVERPDGSNFTLKIRSTKLEDSAMYFCASSGRNNSPLHFGNGTRLTVT.

This clonotype was found many times. One junction end does not reproduce the germline sequence, and a read error may be involved. The chain carries TRBV2 and TRBJ1-2; D may be TRBD1 (5 bases). Per the germline V gene, CDR1 is SNHLY and CDR2 is FYNNEI. CDR3 length: 13 amino acids. The CDR3 nucleotides are TGTGCCAGCAGGGAAGCAGGGCCCTATGGCTACACCTTC. Translation gives CASREAGPYGYTF.

This clonotype was seen ten or more times. The V gene is TRBV10-3, the J gene TRBJ2-7, with D perhaps matching TRBD2 (6 bases). Trimming removed 7 bases from V and 0 bases from J, with 13 bases in between. Germline CDR1 reads ENHRY; CDR2 reads SYGVKD. The CDR3 is 14 residues long. The DNA for the CDR3 is TGTGCCATCAAGTCGGGGACTGACTCCTACGAGCAGTACTTC. Protein: CAIKSGTDSYEQYF.

The chain is built from TRBV3-1 and TRBJ1-2; 7 bases agree with TRBD1. Germline trimming cut 4 bases from V and 7 bases from J; bases unmatched to any gene: 6. CDR1 is LGHDT, CDR2 YNNKEL, per germline (reference sequence). This CDR3 has 13 residues. The CDR3 protein is CASSRGQETGYTF. CDR3 in DNA: TGTGCCAGCAGCCGCGGACAGGAGACTGGCTACACCTTC.

This clonotype was counted many times. The chain couples TRBV2 to TRBJ1-1; possibly TRBD1 for D (6 bases). Germline CDR1 SNHLY, CDR2 FYNNEI. The V and J ends lost 7 bases and 0 bases respectively, with 9 bases between them. The CDR3 is 13 residues long. CDR3 sequence reads: CASNGQLNTEAFF. In nucleotides, the CDR3 is TGTGCCAGCAACGGACAGCTGAACACTGAAGCTTTCTTT.

The chain combines TRBV7-2 with TRBJ2-1, with 9 nucleotides matching TRBD2. The CDR3 contains 15 residues. J gave up 9 bases and V 0 bases, and 6 bases lay outside the gene matches. Germline values: CDR1 SGHTA, CDR2 FQGNSA. CDR3 protein: CASSLASGSSGEQFF. The CDR3 coding sequence is TGTGCCAGCAGCTTAGCTAGCGGGAGTAGCGGTGAGCAGTTCTTC.

The chain links TRBV14 to TRBJ2-7; perhaps D is TRBD1 or TRBD2 (7 bases each). Germline-derived CDR1 and CDR2 are SGHDN and FVKESK. Trimming shortened V by 1 base and J by 7 bases, and 14 bases separated the two germline ends. The CDR3 spans 14 residues. Written as DNA, the CDR3 is TGTGCCAGCAGCCAAGCGGTCAGGGGGGGAGAGCAGTACTTC. Its protein product is CASSQAVRGGEQYF.

This clonotype was counted at least ten times. This chain connects TRBV7-8 to TRBJ2-1; maybe TRBD2 (5 bases). Per the germline V gene, CDR1 is SGHVS and CDR2 is FQNEAQ. V lost 2 bases, J lost 8 bases, and 13 bases lay in between. The CDR3 is 14 amino acids. The CDR3 region has the DNA TGTGCCAGCAGCTTAACTAGAAGCGGTCATGAGCAGTTCTTC. Amino acids: CASSLTRSGHEQFF.

This clonotype was detected only a few times. The chain combines TRBV18 with TRBJ2-7, with D unclear. The V end lost 1 base, the J end lost 2 bases, and 6 bases lay between the germline ends. Germline V gives CDR1 KGHSH, CDR2 LQKENI. The CDR3 is made up of 13 amino acids. DNA for the CDR3: TGTGCCAGCTCACCACTGTCCGCCTACGAGCAGTACTTC. Its translation is CASSPLSAYEQYF.

This clonotype was picked up many times. The J gene is TRBJ2-1, the V gene TRBV27; TRBD2 agrees at 11 bases. The CDR3 loop spans 14 amino acids. Losses at the gene ends were 5 bases for V and 6 bases for J; bases not matched to a gene: 3. Germline lookup yields CDR1 MNHEY and CDR2 SMNVEV (reference sequence). CDR3 nucleotides: TGTGCCAGCAGTCGGGGGACTAGCGGCAATGAGCAGTTCTTC. Residues: CASSRGTSGNEQFF.

This sequence joins TRBV7-9 and TRBJ1-6, with 10 nucleotides matching TRBD1. The CDR3 spans 15 residues. Trimming took 4 bases from V and 9 from J; bases not matched to a gene: 6. CDR1 and CDR2 (germline): SEHNR, FQNEAQ (reference sequence). The CDR3 DNA reads as TGTGCCAGCAGCTCAAGACAGGGGGCCGGTTCACCCCTCCACTTT. Translation: CASSSRQGAGSPLHF.

At least ten counts were recorded for this clonotype. The rearrangement joins TRBV2 to TRBJ2-1; D is unresolved. The CDR3 loop spans 10 amino acids. Per the germline V gene, CDR1 is SNHLY and CDR2 is FYNNEI. V was pared by 3 bases and J by 8 bases, with 2 bases between. CDR3 sequence reads: CASSEHEQFF. In nucleotides, the CDR3 is TGTGCCAGCAGTGAGCATGAGCAGTTCTTC.

The chain carries TRBV28 and TRBJ2-3; 8 positions agree with TRBD2. The junction had 9 bases not matched to a gene; V was cut back by 6 bases and J by 4 bases. The V gene's germline CDR1 is MDHEN and CDR2 SYDVKM. This CDR3 contains 15 residues. The CDR3 is CASSEPAGESDTQYF. DNA of the CDR3: TGTGCCAGCAGCGAACCAGCGGGAGAATCAGATACGCAGTATTTT.

This clonotype was seen more than once but under ten times. The chain has TRBV30 and TRBJ2-1, with 8 bases fitting TRBD2. CDR1 GTSNPN and CDR2 SVGIG come from the germline V gene (reference sequence). The CDR3 runs to 15 residues. The V gene end was trimmed by 0 bases and the J gene end by 6 bases; junction bases not matched to a gene: 7. CDR3 loop: CAWSVGLAGLNEQFF. CDR3 in DNA: TGTGCCTGGAGTGTAGGGCTAGCGGGCCTCAATGAGCAGTTCTTC.